The 17 T cell receptor beta chains below all came from one sample that was sequenced in a study of cytotoxic CD8 clonotypes in ibrutinib-treated CLL. The data were produced by immunoSEQ multiplex PCR, yet TCRdb's version contains in-frame clones alone and is incomplete. Among almost 45,000 clones listed, 60% to 80% were seen once. The sequences come from PBMCs, collected after 12 months of ibrutinib treatment. Receptors originate from a human donor with chronic lymphocytic leukemia.

The chain is built from TRBV15 and TRBJ2-3; the D is unclear. Germline CDR1 reads LNHNV; CDR2 reads YYDKDF (reference sequence). Trimming removed 5 bases from V and 2 bases from J, with 8 bases in between. CDR3 length: 13 residues. The DNA for the CDR3 is TGTGCCACCAGCGCGCCGGCCACAGATACGCAGTATTTT. Translated, it gives CATSAPATDTQYF.

The V call is TRBV9, the J call TRBJ2-7; no clear D gene. V dropped 6 bases and J dropped 5 bases, with 9 bases sitting between them. Germline V gene sequence: CDR1 SGDLS, CDR2 YYNGEE. The CDR3 loop spans 11 amino acids. The CDR3 nucleotides read TGTGCCAGCAAATGGACGAACGAGCAGTACTTC. Its protein is CASKWTNEQYF.

The V gene is TRBV7-9, the J gene TRBJ2-1, with 11 bases identical to TRBD1. V lost 2 bases and J lost 7; bases outside the gene matches: 7. Germline V gene data show CDR1 as SEHNR and CDR2 as FQNEAQ (reference sequence). The CDR3 is 16 amino acids. CDR3 protein: CASSLRSGQGENEQFF. CDR3 DNA sequence: TGTGCCAGCAGCTTACGCTCGGGACAGGGGGAGAATGAGCAGTTCTTC. The full variable domain, its missing parts supplied by reference TRBV7-9 and TRBJ2-1, is DTGVSQNPRHKITKRGQNVTFRCDPISEHNRLYWYRQTLGQGPEFLTYFQNEAQLEKSRLLSDRFSAERPKGSFSTLEIQRTEQGDSAMYLCASSLRSGQGENEQFFGPGTRLTVL.

The V call is TRBV27, the J call TRBJ2-1; no reliable D call. The CDR3 is 11 amino acids. V was shortened by 6 bases and J by 4 bases, with 4 bases between the two germline ends. From germline, CDR1 is MNHEY and CDR2 SMNVEV (reference sequence). CDR3 in DNA: TGTGCCAGCAGAACTTACAATGAGCAGTTCTTC. Translating it yields CASRTYNEQFF.

This clone was recorded once. This chain connects TRBV28 to TRBJ1-2; possible D gene TRBD1, 5 bases. The germline V and J ends were trimmed by 4 bases and 8 bases, with 14 bases remaining between them. Per the germline V gene, CDR1 is MDHEN and CDR2 is SYDVKM. The CDR3 totals 13 residues. The CDR3 is CASSSPGWGGYTF. The CDR3 DNA reads TGTGCCAGCAGTTCACCCGGATGGGGGGGCTACACCTTC.

The rearrangement uses TRBV21-1 and TRBJ1-5; the table assigns TRBD1, which was not confirmed against the DNA. TRBV21-1 is a pseudogene segment. This CDR3 has 11 amino acids. The CDR3 loop reads CASSYRNPQHF. For the CDR3, the DNA is TGTGCCAGCAGTTACAGGAATCCCCAGCATTTT.

J is TRBJ1-1 and V is TRBV12-5; 7 positions agree with TRBD1. Germline V gene lookup returns CDR1 LGHNT and CDR2 FRNRAP. The CDR3 extends over 12 amino acids. Germline trimming cut 2 bases from V and 6 bases from J; bases unmatched to any gene: 0. The CDR3 is CASGLTGAEAFF. CDR3 in DNA: TGTGCTAGTGGTTTGACAGGGGCTGAAGCTTTCTTT.

This chain connects TRBV11-2 to TRBJ1-1; perhaps TRBD1 as D (5 bases). This CDR3 region has 12 residues. CDR1 and CDR2 from the germline V gene are SGHAT and FQNNGV. Trimming cost V 5 bases and J 7 bases, with 11 bases left between them. The CDR3 here is CASSPDRIEAFF. As DNA, the CDR3 is TGTGCCAGCAGCCCCGACAGAATTGAAGCTTTCTTT.

The chain recombines TRBV5-6 with TRBJ1-1; maybe TRBD1 (6 bases). The CDR3 covers 16 residues. Trimming pared 4 bases from V and 0 bases from J, leaving 16 bases between. Germline V gene sequence: CDR1 SGHDT, CDR2 YYEEEE. In DNA form, the CDR3 reads TGTGCCAGCAGCCCGGCGACAGGTTCCATGAACACTGAAGCTTTCTTT. It specifies CASSPATGSMNTEAFF.

The sample holds one count of this clone. The chain couples TRBV4-1 to TRBJ1-2, with D unresolved. Germline lookup yields CDR1 MGHRA and CDR2 YSYEKL. CDR3 size: 16 residues. The germline V and J ends were trimmed by 1 base and 3 bases, with 15 bases remaining between them. DNA for the CDR3: TGCGCCAGCAGCCAAGGAAAGGACGGCTTTTACTATGGCTACACCTTC. Translation gives CASSQGKDGFYYGYTF.

The V call is TRBV30, the J call TRBJ2-7, with D hard to call. V lost 2 bases, J lost 4 bases, and 9 bases lay in between. The CDR3 spans 12 residues. Germline loops: CDR1 GTSNPN, CDR2 SVGIG (reference sequence). This chain's CDR3 is CAWSKGMYEQYF. The DNA for the CDR3 is TGTGCCTGGAGTAAAGGGATGTACGAGCAGTACTTC.

V and J are TRBV11-2 and TRBJ1-2, with TRBD1 matching over 8 bases. The germline V gene has CDR1 SGHAT and CDR2 FQNNGV. The CDR3 has 12 amino acids. The V segment lost 6 bases and the J segment 7 bases; nucleotides outside the gene matches: 4. CDR3 sequence: CASRFDRGGYTF. CDR3 sequence (DNA): TGTGCCAGCAGATTTGACAGGGGTGGCTACACCTTC.

In DNA form, the CDR3 reads TGTGCCAGCAGCGGGACAGGGATTGATTCACCCCTCCACTTT. Translation: CASSGTGIDSPLHF. The V call is TRBV4-2, the J call TRBJ1-6; 9 nucleotides match TRBD1. Germline assignment: CDR1 LGHNA and CDR2 YNFKEQ. The CDR3 is 14 amino acids. The junction had 4 bases not matched to a gene; V was cut back by 5 bases and J by 8 bases.

V gene TRBV10-3 combines with J gene TRBJ2-1; D gene ambiguous. Trimming shortened V by 2 bases and J by 7 bases, and 3 bases separated the two germline ends. CDR1 is ENHRY and CDR2 is SYGVKD in the germline V gene. The CDR3 sequence is 11 residues long. The CDR3, as DNA: TGTGCCATCAGTGAGGGGAATGAGCAGTTCTTC. The encoded protein is CAISEGNEQFF.

The chain is built from TRBV6-1 and TRBJ2-7; no reliable D call. Per the germline V gene, CDR1 is MNHNS and CDR2 is SASEGT. Trimming pared 3 bases from V and 7 bases from J, leaving 7 bases between. The CDR3 extends over 11 amino acids. The CDR3 sequence is CASSEVIEQYF. As DNA, the CDR3 is TGTGCCAGCAGTGAGGTTATAGAGCAGTACTTC.

The chain carries TRBV2 and TRBJ2-7; no definite D call. The length of the CDR3 is 15 residues. Trimming left V 11 bases short and J 6 bases short, with 26 bases between. Germline-derived CDR1 and CDR2 are SNHLY and FYNNEI. DNA for the CDR3: TGTGCCTCTCAAGGCACAGTTCTTCTGGAAAGCGAGCAGTACTTC. Translated: CASQGTVLLESEQYF.

The chain links TRBV4-2 to TRBJ2-2; TRBD2 agrees at 10 bases. CDR3 length: 16 amino acids. V gave up 8 bases and J gave up 3 bases; unmatched junction bases: 9. The germline V gene has CDR1 LGHNA and CDR2 YNFKEQ. DNA of the CDR3: TGTGCCAGCGGAGTTGGGCTAGCGGGAGACACCGGGGAGCTGTTTTTT. Translation gives CASGVGLAGDTGELFF.